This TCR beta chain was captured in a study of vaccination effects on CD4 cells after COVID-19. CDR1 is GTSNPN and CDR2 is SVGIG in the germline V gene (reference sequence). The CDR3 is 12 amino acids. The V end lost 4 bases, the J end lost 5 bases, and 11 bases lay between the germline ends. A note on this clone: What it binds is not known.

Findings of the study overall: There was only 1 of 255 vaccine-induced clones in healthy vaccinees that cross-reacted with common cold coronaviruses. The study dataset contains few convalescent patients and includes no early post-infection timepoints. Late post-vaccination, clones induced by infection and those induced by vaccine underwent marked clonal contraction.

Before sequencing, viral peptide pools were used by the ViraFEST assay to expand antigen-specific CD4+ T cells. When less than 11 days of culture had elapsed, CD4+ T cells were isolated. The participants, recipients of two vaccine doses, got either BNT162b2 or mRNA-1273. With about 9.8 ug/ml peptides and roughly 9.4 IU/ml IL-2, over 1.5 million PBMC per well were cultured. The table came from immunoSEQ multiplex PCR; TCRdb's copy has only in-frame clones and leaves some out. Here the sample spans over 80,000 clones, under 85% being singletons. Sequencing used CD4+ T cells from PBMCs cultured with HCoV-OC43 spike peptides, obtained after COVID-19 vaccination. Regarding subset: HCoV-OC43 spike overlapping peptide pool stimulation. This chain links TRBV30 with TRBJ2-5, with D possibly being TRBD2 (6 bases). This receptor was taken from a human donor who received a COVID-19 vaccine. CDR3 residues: CAWMDRGETQYF. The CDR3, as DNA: TGTGCCTGGATGGACCGGGGGGAGACCCAGTACTTC.